Below, 26 T cell receptor beta chains from the same sample are listed, as sequenced in a study of blood T cell repertoires in COVID-19. Here immunoSEQ multiplex PCR was the method, and the copy in TCRdb shows in-frame clones only, minus some. This table has 300,000 to 400,000 clones, 70% to 90% appearing once. The sample consisted of peripheral blood. The receptor source for this set is a woman in her twenties or thirties with COVID-19, enrolled during active disease.

The chain has TRBV4-1 and TRBJ1-3; D unclear. Germline V gene sequence: CDR1 MGHRA, CDR2 YSYEKL. V shed 1 base and J shed 4 bases, with 11 bases lying between them. This CDR3 spans 15 amino acids. The CDR3 sequence: CASSQVGGYGNTIYF. The CDR3 coding sequence is TGCGCCAGCAGCCAAGTTGGAGGGTACGGAAACACCATATATTTT.

The rearrangement joins TRBV2 to TRBJ1-1; tentatively, D is TRBD1 (5 bases). The germline gives CDR1 SNHLY, CDR2 FYNNEI. Between the trimmed V and J ends, which lost 7 bases and 5 bases, there was a span of 14 bases. The CDR3 is 13 amino acids. The CDR3 bases are TGTGCCAGCACCCAGGGAAGGGTTACTGAAGCTTTCTTT. It specifies CASTQGRVTEAFF. Combining the CDR3 with reference TRBV2 and TRBJ1-1 gives the whole variable domain EPEVTQTPSHQVTQMGQEVILRCVPISNHLYFYWYRQILGQKVEFLVSFYNNEISEKSEIFDDQFSVERPDGSNFTLKIRSTKLEDSAMYFCASTQGRVTEAFFGQGTRLTVV.

The gene calls are TRBV27 and TRBJ1-1; weak D call: TRBD1 (5 bases). V was trimmed by 0 bases and J by 1 base, leaving 9 bases between them. Germline CDR1 MNHEY, CDR2 SMNVEV (reference sequence). The CDR3 extends over 15 amino acids. The CDR3 DNA sequence: TGTGCCAGCAGTTTATCGGGGGGAGGGAACACTGAAGCTTTCTTT. This gives the protein CASSLSGGGNTEAFF.

This chain uses TRBV25-1 with TRBJ2-7; 10 nucleotides align to TRBD1. The CDR3 extends over 18 amino acids. Trimming removed 1 base from V and 7 bases from J; junction bases left unmatched: 16. Germline V gene data show CDR1 as MGHDK and CDR2 as SYGVNS. The DNA of the CDR3 is TGTGCCAGCAGTGAATTGGGGCGGACAGGGGGTCACCAGGAGGAGCAGTACTTC. Its protein is CASSELGRTGGHQEEQYF.

The chain combines TRBV19 with TRBJ2-1, with 9 nucleotides matching TRBD2. Germline lookup yields CDR1 LNHDA and CDR2 SQIVND (reference sequence). Losses at the gene ends were 0 bases for V and 0 bases for J; bases not matched to a gene: 9. There are 19 residues in the CDR3. This chain's CDR3 is CASSIDGTSPSSSYNEQFF. The CDR3 DNA follows: TGTGCCAGTAGTATAGATGGGACTAGCCCTTCGAGCTCCTACAATGAGCAGTTCTTC.

Remarks on this clone: In the same sample, other DNA sequences code for this CDR3. The V and J genes are TRBV9 and TRBJ2-3; tentative D call: TRBD2 (5 bases). Germline CDR1 SGDLS, CDR2 YYNGEE. The CDR3 totals 15 residues. The V end was cut by 0 bases, the J end by 0 bases, with 8 bases between. CDR3 sequence: CASSVGGSSTDTQYF. As DNA, the CDR3 is TGTGCCAGCAGCGTAGGCGGGTCTAGCACAGATACGCAGTATTTT.

The chain recombines TRBV5-4 with TRBJ2-3, with D uncertain. CDR1 and CDR2 from the germline V gene are SGHNT and YYREEE (reference sequence). Trimming took off 0 bases at V and 6 bases at J, with 5 bases between the two ends. This CDR3 is built from 12 residues. CDR3 in amino acids: CASSLARDTQYF. The CDR3, as DNA: TGTGCCAGCAGCTTGGCCCGTGATACGCAGTATTTT.

V is TRBV7-9 and J is TRBJ1-2, with D maybe TRBD1 (6 bases). Trimming pared 4 bases from V and 4 bases from J, leaving 19 bases between. The CDR3 length is 16 residues. In germline, CDR1 is SEHNR, CDR2 FQNEAQ (reference sequence). The CDR3 sequence is CASSSPRTVDFYGYTF. The DNA for the CDR3 is TGTGCCAGCAGCTCCCCCCGGACAGTCGATTTCTATGGCTACACCTTC.

The chain uses TRBV6-6 and TRBJ2-7; a weak D match, TRBD1 (6 bases). Per the germline V gene, CDR1 is MNHNY and CDR2 is SVGAGI (reference sequence). With 7 bases removed from V and 5 bases from J, the gap between germline ends came to 18 bases. CDR3 length equals 14 residues. The CDR3 loop is CASKRTEFTNEQYF. The CDR3 DNA follows: TGTGCCAGCAAGCGGACAGAGTTTACCAACGAGCAGTACTTC.

The chain links TRBV11-3 to TRBJ1-6; a weak D match, TRBD1 (6 bases). The length of the CDR3 is 15 residues. V was trimmed by 4 bases and J by 3 bases, leaving 10 bases between them. CDR1 SGHNT and CDR2 YENEEA come from the germline V gene. DNA of the CDR3: TGTGCCAGCAGCTCGGACAGTTTCTATAATTCACCCCTCCACTTT. Translated: CASSSDSFYNSPLHF.

The V gene is TRBV7-6, the J gene TRBJ2-1; 7 bases agree with TRBD2. Germline-derived CDR1 and CDR2 are SGHVS and FNYEAQ. V gave up 1 base and J gave up 2 bases; unmatched junction bases: 11. There are 18 residues in the CDR3. CDR3 loop: CASSLEGRAGQPYNEQFF. Written as DNA, the CDR3 is TGTGCCAGCAGCTTAGAGGGGAGGGCGGGCCAACCCTACAATGAGCAGTTCTTC. The whole variable domain, remainder taken from reference TRBV7-6 and TRBJ2-1, is GAGVSQSPRYKVTKRGQDVALRCDPISGHVSLYWYRQALGQGPEFLTYFNYEAQQDKSGLPNDRFSAERPEGSISTLTIQRTEQRDSAMYRCASSLEGRAGQPYNEQFFGPGTRLTVL.

A single count supports this clone. The chain recombines TRBV11-2 with TRBJ2-3, with D possibly being TRBD2 (6 bases). With 3 bases removed from V and 1 base from J, the gap between germline ends came to 11 bases. This CDR3 region has 15 residues. The germline V gene encodes CDR1 SGHAT and CDR2 FQNNGV. The CDR3 nucleotides read TGTGCCAGCAGCTTGTCTCCGGGGGGCACAGATACGCAGTATTTT. As protein: CASSLSPGGTDTQYF. Together with reference TRBV11-2 and TRBJ2-3, the CDR3 gives the full variable domain: EAGVAQSPRYKIIEKRQSVAFWCNPISGHATLYWYQQILGQGPKLLIQFQNNGVVDDSQLPKDRFSAERLKGVDSTLKIQPAKLEDSAVYLCASSLSPGGTDTQYFGPGTRLTVL.

In this sample, this clone turned up once. The chain has TRBV7-8 and TRBJ2-1; 7 bases are a match to TRBD2. Germline CDR1 is SGHVS and CDR2 is FQNEAQ. V lost 6 bases to trimming and J lost 2 bases; unmatched junction nucleotides: 7. The length of the CDR3 is 15 residues. CDR3 sequence (DNA): TGTGCCAGCAGTTCCCTTGGGGGGGCCTACAATGAGCAGTTCTTC. As protein: CASSSLGGAYNEQFF.

A single count supports this clone. The rearrangement links TRBV6-2 or TRBV6-3 to TRBJ2-2; D is unresolved. This CDR3 region has 15 residues. V lost 2 bases, J lost 0 bases, and 7 bases lay in between. In germline, CDR1 is MNHEY, CDR2 SVGEGT. The CDR3 sequence: CASSYRLANTGELFF. The DNA for the CDR3 is TGTGCCAGCAGTTACAGACTTGCGAACACCGGGGAGCTGTTTTTT.

The chain joins TRBV6-6 to TRBJ2-3, with 12 positions matching TRBD2. The CDR3 runs to 16 residues. Germline assignment: CDR1 MNHNY and CDR2 SVGAGI (reference sequence). Trimming removed 2 bases from V and 6 bases from J; junction bases left unmatched: 6. In nucleotides, the CDR3 is TGTGCCAGCAGTTACCCGACTAGCGGGAGCTCGGATACGCAGTATTTT. This sequence encodes CASSYPTSGSSDTQYF.

The gene calls are TRBV2 and TRBJ2-7, with D maybe TRBD1 (5 bases). Trimming left V 3 bases short and J 3 bases short, with 15 bases between. The V gene's germline CDR1 is SNHLY and CDR2 FYNNEI. The CDR3 extends over 15 amino acids. In nucleotides, the CDR3 is TGTGCCAGCAGTGAGGGGCCAGGTCTCGGCTACGAGCAGTACTTC. It codes for CASSEGPGLGYEQYF. The whole variable domain, filled in from reference TRBV2 and TRBJ2-7, reads EPEVTQTPSHQVTQMGQEVILRCVPISNHLYFYWYRQILGQKVEFLVSFYNNEISEKSEIFDDQFSVERPDGSNFTLKIRSTKLEDSAMYFCASSEGPGLGYEQYFGPGTRLTVT.

The V call is TRBV3-1 (or the pseudogene TRBV3-2), the J call TRBJ2-5; 7 bases fit TRBD1. Per the germline V gene, CDR1 is LGHDT and CDR2 is YNNKEL (reference sequence). CDR3 size: 13 residues. The V gene end was trimmed by 4 bases and the J gene end by 3 bases; junction bases not matched to a gene: 2. Written as DNA, the CDR3 is TGTGCCAGCAGCCCTGGGACAGAAGAGACCCAGTACTTC. Translating it yields CASSPGTEETQYF.

The chain couples TRBV27 to TRBJ2-1, with D possibly TRBD2 on 5 matching bases. Germline CDR1 MNHEY, CDR2 SMNVEV (reference sequence). V was pared by 5 bases and J by 0 bases, with 8 bases between. The CDR3 is 14 amino acids. The CDR3 sequence is CASSLEDSYNEQFF. The CDR3 DNA is TGTGCCAGCAGTCTGGAGGACTCCTACAATGAGCAGTTCTTC.

This clone was counted a few times. This sequence joins TRBV6-5 and TRBJ1-1; 8 bases are shared with TRBD1. Trimming took 4 bases from V and 5 from J; bases not matched to a gene: 9. The germline V gene has CDR1 MNHEY and CDR2 SVGAGI. The CDR3 has 15 residues. In DNA, the CDR3 is TGTGCCAGCAGTTCCCGGACAGGGATTGGGACTGAAGCTTTCTTT. Translated: CASSSRTGIGTEAFF.

This rearrangement joins TRBV5-4 to TRBJ2-3; D perhaps matches TRBD2 (5 bases). Per the germline V gene, CDR1 is SGHNT and CDR2 is YYREEE (reference sequence). The ends were cut back, 1 base at V and 4 bases at J, with 13 bases in the middle. This CDR3 has 15 amino acids. CDR3 sequence: CASSLRLAEADTQYF. CDR3 DNA sequence: TGTGCCAGCAGCTTGAGGCTAGCTGAGGCAGATACGCAGTATTTT.

The V gene is TRBV7-2, the J gene TRBJ1-2, with D possibly matching TRBD1 (5 bases). The length of the CDR3 is 15 residues. V was pared by 2 bases and J by 4 bases, with 14 bases between. Germline CDR1 SGHTA, CDR2 FQGNSA. CDR3 residues: CASSLLGRVAYGYTF. In DNA, the CDR3 is TGTGCCAGCAGCTTACTGGGCAGGGTTGCCTATGGCTACACCTTC. Combining the CDR3 with reference TRBV7-2 and TRBJ1-2 gives the whole variable domain GAGVSQSPSNKVTEKGKDVELRCDPISGHTALYWYRQSLGQGLEFLIYFQGNSAPDKSGLPSDRFSAERTGGSVSTLTIQRTQQEDSAVYLCASSLLGRVAYGYTFGSGTRLTVV.

The chain recombines TRBV19 with TRBJ2-7; TRBD2 matches 9 bases. The junction had 7 bases not matched to a gene; V was cut back by 0 bases and J by 4 bases. CDR1 LNHDA and CDR2 SQIVND come from the germline V gene (reference sequence). The CDR3 sequence is 16 residues long. The CDR3 is CASSIDGRGGRYEQYF. The CDR3 DNA reads TGTGCCAGTAGTATAGACGGGCGGGGGGGCCGATACGAGCAGTACTTC.

The gene calls are TRBV19 and TRBJ2-5, with D possibly TRBD2 on 6 matching bases. V lost 9 bases and J 0 bases, leaving 14 bases between the germline ends. Germline V gene data show CDR1 as LNHDA and CDR2 as SQIVND (reference sequence). This CDR3 has 14 amino acids. The CDR3 DNA follows: TGTGCCAGAGTTTGCCGGGACTACCAAGAGACCCAGTACTTC. Translated: CARVCRDYQETQYF.

This chain uses TRBV10-2 with TRBJ1-1; D unclear. Trimming removed 2 bases from V and 0 bases from J, with 13 bases in between. Germline loops: CDR1 WSHSY, CDR2 SAAADI. CDR3 length: 16 amino acids. The CDR3 region has the DNA TGCGCCAGCAGTGAGCCGGCAACGGGAGTGAACACTGAAGCTTTCTTT. This codes for CASSEPATGVNTEAFF.

J is TRBJ2-1 and V is TRBV13; 11 bases match TRBD2. In germline, CDR1 is PRHDT, CDR2 FYEKMQ (reference sequence). V gave up 6 bases and J gave up 6 bases; unmatched junction bases: 4. The CDR3 length is 14 residues. The CDR3 protein is CASRLLAGVNEQFF. As DNA, the CDR3 is TGTGCCAGCAGATTACTAGCGGGGGTCAATGAGCAGTTCTTC.

This chain joins TRBV5-4 and TRBJ2-1, with TRBD2 matching 9 bases. V was pared by 0 bases and J by 3 bases, with 7 bases of the junction left unmatched. The CDR3 has 17 amino acids. Germline loops: CDR1 SGHNT, CDR2 YYREEE (reference sequence). The CDR3 DNA reads TGTGCCAGCAGCTTGGATTGGGTAGCGGGGGACTACAATGAGCAGTTCTTC. It yields the protein CASSLDWVAGDYNEQFF.